This is a list of T cell receptor beta chains from one sample in a study of T cell changes during pregnancy in multiple sclerosis. The table came from immunoSEQ multiplex PCR; TCRdb's copy has only in-frame clones and leaves some out. The repertoire holds 43,000 or so clones, with more than 85% as singletons. The sample consisted of peripheral blood, taken in the third trimester of pregnancy. The receptor source for this set is a female donor with multiple sclerosis, enrolled in a pregnancy study. Both conserved end residues are part of each CDR3. Fields, in order: V gene, D gene, J gene, CDR3 DNA, CDR3 protein. The D gene is left open where the match is weak.

>TRBV6-1|TRBD1|TRBJ1-3
TGTGCCAGCAGAACAGGGGCTCCGGCGAACACCATATATTTT
CASRTGAPANTIYF
>TRBV2|TRBD2|TRBJ2-4
TGTGCCAGCAGGCAAGGACTAGCGGGAGGGGGCAAAAACATTCAGTACTTC
CASRQGLAGGGKNIQYF
>TRBV11-2|TRBD1|TRBJ1-2
TGTGCCAGCAGCAACAGGGGGAGGGATGGCTACACCTTC
CASSNRGRDGYTF
>TRBV5-5|TRBD1|TRBJ1-5
TGTGCCAGCAGTCACAGGGGGTCTCAGCCCCAGCATTTT
CASSHRGSQPQHF
>TRBV7-2|-|TRBJ2-3
TGTGCCAGCAGCTCAAGGGGAGATACGCAGTATTTT
CASSSRGDTQYF
>TRBV9|TRBD1|TRBJ1-1
TGTGCCAGCAGCAAACTGACAGGGGTCCCTGAAGCTTTCTTT
CASSKLTGVPEAFF
>TRBV28|TRBD1|TRBJ2-7
TGTGCCAGCAGGACCCCTCCGGGACAGGGGTACGAGCAGTACTTC
CASRTPPGQGYEQYF
>TRBV28|TRBD2|TRBJ2-1
TGTGCCAGCAGGACTAGCGGGAGGGCCTATGAGCAGTTCTTC
CASRTSGRAYEQFF
>TRBV2|TRBD2|TRBJ2-3
TGTGCCAGCAGTGAAGCGGTTCTAGCGGGCTCAGATACGCAGTATTTT
CASSEAVLAGSDTQYF
>TRBV28|-|TRBJ2-7
TGTGCCAGCAGACCAACCGGGAGAACCGAGCAGTACTTC
CASRPTGRTEQYF
>TRBV7-9|-|TRBJ1-1
TGTGCCAGCAGCTTAGCGCAAAACGGAGGCCTCCCAGAAGCTTTCTTT
CASSLAQNGGLPEAFF
>TRBV6-4|TRBD2|TRBJ2-1
TGTGCCAGCAGCAATCTAGCGGGAGGGTACAATGAGCAGTTCTTC
CASSNLAGGYNEQFF
>TRBV7-2|-|TRBJ2-3
TGTGCCAGCAGCTTAGTAGCAGGGGGCACAGATACGCAGTATTTT
CASSLVAGGTDTQYF
>TRBV27|TRBD2|TRBJ2-1
TGTGCCAGCAGTCTAACTAGCGGGAGGGCCCGCCCACTGGATGAGCAGTTCTTC
CASSLTSGRARPLDEQFF
>TRBV6-4|TRBD2|TRBJ2-1
TGTGCCAGCAGTGACTCAGCGGGAGGGTACAATGAGCAGTTCTTC
CASSDSAGGYNEQFF
>TRBV19|TRBD1|TRBJ1-1
TGTGCCAGTAGTATTATGGGACAGGGAAACACTGAAGCTTTCTTT
CASSIMGQGNTEAFF